This passage covers 8 T cell receptor beta chains from one sample sequenced in a study of identifying expanded T cells in peripheral blood. Some clones are missing from TCRdb's copy, which holds only in-frame ones; the method was immunoSEQ multiplex PCR. Here the sample spans 70,000 or so clones, roughly 88% being singletons. Sequencing was done on a sample of blood. Receptors originate from a person aged 18 to 75 in good health.

The chain couples TRBV11-2 to TRBJ1-1; no clear D gene. This CDR3 has 12 residues. Germline V gene lookup returns CDR1 SGHAT and CDR2 FQNNGV. Trimming removed 1 base from V and 8 bases from J, with 8 bases in between. CDR3 residues: CASSLAGREAFF. CDR3 DNA: TGTGCCAGCAGCTTAGCGGGCAGGGAAGCTTTCTTT.

The chain is built from TRBV30 and TRBJ2-7, with 8 bases identical to TRBD1. Germline assignment: CDR1 GTSNPN and CDR2 SVGIG (reference sequence). V lost 3 bases to trimming and J lost 2 bases; unmatched junction nucleotides: 9. This CDR3 has 15 amino acids. CDR3 sequence: CAWSGERTGTYEQYF. CDR3 in DNA: TGTGCCTGGAGCGGAGAGCGGACAGGGACCTACGAGCAGTACTTC.

The gene calls are TRBV21-1 and TRBJ1-2; the table assigns TRBD1, which was not confirmed against the DNA. TRBV21-1 is marked as a pseudogene. The CDR3 runs to 18 residues. CDR3 nucleotides: TGTGCCAGCAGCAAAGCTCCCCGACAGGTGGCCGGGCGGTATGGCTACACCTTC. It encodes CASSKAPRQVAGRYGYTF.

This clone has just one count. The chain uses TRBV6-6 and TRBJ1-1, with D uncertain. Germline V gene lookup returns CDR1 MNHNY and CDR2 SVGAGI (reference sequence). The length of the CDR3 is 11 residues. Trimming shortened V by 2 bases and J by 5 bases, and 3 bases separated the two germline ends. The DNA of the CDR3 is TGTGCCAGCAGTTACCCGACTGAAGCTTTCTTT. As protein: CASSYPTEAFF.

V is TRBV20-1 and J is TRBJ2-3; D not resolved. Per the germline V gene, CDR1 is DFQATT and CDR2 is SNEGSKA (reference sequence). The CDR3 contains 11 residues. V was cut by 3 bases and J by 2 bases, with 3 bases left in between. CDR3 sequence reads: CSARLTDTQYF. The CDR3 DNA reads TGCAGTGCTAGGCTCACAGATACGCAGTATTTT.

This chain joins TRBV28 and TRBJ2-3; 11 bases fit TRBD2. V lost 8 bases to trimming and J lost 8 bases; unmatched junction nucleotides: 12. The CDR3 contains 15 residues. CDR1 MDHEN and CDR2 SYDVKM come from the germline V gene. This CDR3 is CASSRLAGSPGTQYF. CDR3 coding DNA: TGTGCCAGCTCTCGACTAGCGGGATCTCCAGGTACGCAGTATTTT.

The chain uses TRBV5-4 and TRBJ2-5; TRBD2 matches 12 bases. V lost 4 bases to trimming and J lost 2 bases; unmatched junction nucleotides: 6. Germline loops: CDR1 SGHNT, CDR2 YYREEE (reference sequence). This CDR3 is 16 amino acids long. The CDR3 DNA follows: TGTGCCAGCAGCCCGCGGACTAGCGGGGCTCAAGAGACCCAGTACTTC. Residues: CASSPRTSGAQETQYF.

In DNA, the CDR3 is TGTGCCAGCAGCTTAGCGAACCGGAATGCGGCTTTTGAAGCTTTCTTT. Translating gives CASSLANRNAAFEAFF. This rearrangement joins TRBV7-8 to TRBJ1-1, with D unclear. The germline CDR1 and CDR2 sequences are SGHVS and FQNEAQ. The CDR3 loop spans 16 amino acids. The V end lost 0 bases, the J end lost 7 bases, and 18 bases lay between the germline ends.